This entry is about one T cell receptor beta chain. The data belong to a study of blood T cell repertoires in COVID-19. In the original processing: Using reference gene primer amplification, nucleated cell counts were estimated. Only in-frame clones appear in the TCRdb table, and some are missing; sequencing was by immunoSEQ multiplex PCR. V and J calls and clone size follow that table, whereas D and trimming were derived from the DNA. The sample contains fewer than 600,000 clones, roughly 88% of which appear only once. Cohort 3 recovery required two negative PCRs, clearance, or symptom resolution. Trimming removed 4 bases from V and 2 bases from J, with 11 bases in between. The germline V gene has CDR1 MNHEY and CDR2 SVGEGT. The CDR3 length is 14 residues.

Sequenced: PBMCs or T cells enriched from blood (not recorded which). The source is a woman aged 40-49 years who had recovered from COVID-19. This chain uses TRBV6-2 or TRBV6-3 with TRBJ2-5; D not resolved. This CDR3 is CASSSRLIQETQYF. Written as DNA, the CDR3 is TGTGCCAGCAGTTCAAGACTGATACAAGAGACCCAGTACTTC.